Shown below are 15 T cell receptor beta chains from a single sample sequenced in a study of CD8+ T cells in alopecia areata listed by TCRdb under 2018. Lesional scalp punch biopsies and peripheral blood were collected from alopecia areata patients. The library came from the immunoSEQ multiplex PCR assay. For TCR sequencing, RNA was extracted from every sample and reverse transcribed into cDNA to serve as template. This is the immuneACCESS table as TCRdb keeps it, with only in-frame sequences that have V and J called. A part of the clones is gone; compared with another copy, unresolved V genes explain less than half, and the rest is unexplained. The sample table lists about 11,000 clones, over 60% of them with a count of one. Clones ranked in the top ten supply roughly 15% of the sample. The sample consisted of skin. Receptors were obtained from a human donor with alopecia areata.

This chain uses TRBV23-1 with TRBJ1-5; TRBD1 agrees at 7 bases. TRBV23-1 is given ORF status, its function remaining uncertain. There are 14 residues in the CDR3. J was trimmed by 2 bases and V by 5 bases; bases with no gene match: 3. CDR3 nucleotide sequence: TGCGCCAGCAGTAAAGGGACAGGCAATCAGCCCCAGCATTTT. It specifies CASSKGTGNQPQHF.

This clone has a handful of counts. The chain uses TRBV23-1 and TRBJ1-3, with D uncertain. TRBV23-1 is an ORF, and what it does is uncertain. The CDR3 has 17 amino acids. The V end lost 3 bases, the J end lost 0 bases, and 15 bases lay between the germline ends. CDR3 residues: CASSQENRQHSGNTIYF. The CDR3 DNA reads as TGCGCCAGCAGTCAGGAGAACCGACAACACTCTGGAAACACCATATATTTT.

There are a few counts of this clone. This chain links TRBV4-1 with TRBJ2-1, with D uncertain. Trimming took 1 base from V and 10 from J, leaving 5 bases between them. This CDR3 comprises 11 residues. Germline CDR1 reads MGHRA; CDR2 reads YSYEKL. CDR3 DNA: TGCGCCAGCAGCCAAGGACAAGAGCAGTTCTTC. Encoded protein: CASSQGQEQFF.

The CDR3 loop reads CAWTIQDTQYF. The DNA for the CDR3 is TGTGCCTGGACCATACAAGATACGCAGTATTTT. The rearrangement links TRBV30 to TRBJ2-3; no firm D call. Trimming left V 4 bases short and J 5 bases short, with 7 bases between. This CDR3 has 11 residues. CDR1 and CDR2 from the germline V gene are GTSNPN and SVGIG (reference sequence).

The V gene is TRBV7-7, the J gene TRBJ2-7, with 11 nucleotides matching TRBD1. Germline values: CDR1 SSHAT, CDR2 FNYEAQ (reference sequence). The V segment lost 5 bases and the J segment 4 bases; nucleotides outside the gene matches: 4. The length of the CDR3 is 14 residues. The CDR3 protein is CASSPGQGAYEQYF. For the CDR3, the DNA is TGTGCCAGCAGCCCCGGACAGGGGGCTTACGAGCAGTACTTC.

The chain carries TRBV2 and TRBJ2-3; no reliable D call. CDR1 is SNHLY, CDR2 FYNNEI, per germline. With 1 base removed from V and 0 bases from J, the gap between germline ends came to 5 bases. CDR3 length: 14 residues. The CDR3 region has the DNA TGTGCCAGCAGTGAAGGGCAGAGCACAGATACGCAGTATTTT. Amino acids: CASSEGQSTDTQYF.

The rearrangement uses TRBV30 and TRBJ1-2; D call uncertain. Germline V gives CDR1 GTSNPN, CDR2 SVGIG (reference sequence). The CDR3 consists of 13 residues. Trimming cost V 0 bases and J 4 bases, with 9 bases left between them. The CDR3 DNA sequence: TGTGCCTGGAGTGTACAGATCCGCTATGGCTACACCTTC. Translating gives CAWSVQIRYGYTF.

By its share, this clone is medium-sized. The chain joins TRBV6-6 to TRBJ2-1; D gene uncertain. The CDR3 is 11 residues long. Trimming pared 7 bases from V and 7 bases from J, leaving 8 bases between. Germline CDR1 MNHNY, CDR2 SVGAGI (reference sequence). CDR3 sequence (DNA): TGTGCCAGCACCCGGTGGAATGAGCAGTTCTTC. Translating it yields CASTRWNEQFF.

V is TRBV10-2 and J is TRBJ1-5, with D unresolved. The CDR3 spans 16 residues. The ends were cut back, 0 bases at V and 2 bases at J, with 11 bases in the middle. Germline V gene sequence: CDR1 WSHSY, CDR2 SAAADI. The CDR3 protein is CASSESKRDGNQPQHF. The CDR3 coding sequence is TGCGCCAGCAGTGAGTCGAAGAGGGATGGCAATCAGCCCCAGCATTTT.

This clone occurred once. V is TRBV27 and J is TRBJ1-2, with 7 bases aligning to TRBD1. The V segment lost 7 bases and the J segment 5 bases; nucleotides outside the gene matches: 7. Germline-derived CDR1 and CDR2 are MNHEY and SMNVEV (reference sequence). This CDR3 is 13 amino acids long. The CDR3 DNA sequence: TGTGCCAGCACCTCGACAGGGATTTATGGCTACACCTTC. Its protein is CASTSTGIYGYTF.

The V and J genes are TRBV27 and TRBJ1-2, with D hard to call. The CDR3 is made up of 14 amino acids. Trimming stripped 9 bases from V and 1 base from J, with 15 bases between. CDR1 is MNHEY, CDR2 SMNVEV, per germline (reference sequence). The DNA for the CDR3 is TGTGCCAGGACGTTCGGTCGCTATAACTATGGCTACACCTTC. This translates into CARTFGRYNYGYTF.

This clone came up once. The rearrangement joins TRBV29-1 to TRBJ2-5, with D perhaps given as TRBD1 or TRBD2 (6 bases each). This CDR3 is built from 15 residues. Germline V gene data show CDR1 as SQVTM and CDR2 as ANQGSEA. Trimming left V 5 bases short and J 4 bases short, with 20 bases between. The DNA of the CDR3 is TGCAGCGTTAATGGGGGGTCATCAGGGGCAGAGACCCAGTACTTC. It yields the protein CSVNGGSSGAETQYF.

This clone was recorded a few times. This chain connects TRBV27 to TRBJ2-7, with 7 positions matching TRBD1. From germline, CDR1 is MNHEY and CDR2 SMNVEV (reference sequence). After removal of 5 bases from V and 8 bases from J, the junction contained 15 bases not matched to a gene. CDR3 size: 15 residues. The CDR3 protein is CASSPFTGALSKQYF. In DNA, the CDR3 is TGTGCCAGCAGTCCGTTCACAGGGGCGCTCTCGAAGCAGTACTTC.

CDR3 in DNA: TGTGCCACCAGCACTAGGACAGGAGGCAATCAGCCCCAGCATTTT. Translation: CATSTRTGGNQPQHF. The chain links TRBV15 to TRBJ1-5, with 7 bases identical to TRBD1. V shed 4 bases and J 2 bases; nucleotides not matched to a gene: 5. Looked up from germline, CDR1 is LNHNV and CDR2 is YYDKDF (reference sequence). The CDR3 is 15 amino acids.

This clone turned up a few times. This chain joins TRBV15 and TRBJ2-3; D tentatively fits TRBD1 or TRBD2 (5 bases each). Trimming took off 0 bases at V and 2 bases at J, with 12 bases between the two ends. The germline V gene has CDR1 LNHNV and CDR2 YYDKDF (reference sequence). The CDR3 totals 16 residues. The CDR3 spells CATSRDRDLNTDTQYF. CDR3 bases: TGTGCCACCAGCAGAGATCGGGACCTTAACACAGATACGCAGTATTTT.